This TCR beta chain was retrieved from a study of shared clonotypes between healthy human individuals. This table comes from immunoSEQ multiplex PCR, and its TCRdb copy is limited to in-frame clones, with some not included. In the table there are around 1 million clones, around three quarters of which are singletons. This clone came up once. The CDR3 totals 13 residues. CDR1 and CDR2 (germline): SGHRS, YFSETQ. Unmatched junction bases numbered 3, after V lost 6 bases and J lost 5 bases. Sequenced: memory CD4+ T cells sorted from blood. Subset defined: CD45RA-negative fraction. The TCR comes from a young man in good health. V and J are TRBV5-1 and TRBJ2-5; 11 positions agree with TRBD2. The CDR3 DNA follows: TGCGCCAGCAAACTAGCGGGAGCGGAGACCCAGTACTTC. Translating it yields CASKLAGAETQYF.